Listed here are 31 T cell receptor beta chains from one sample, sequenced in a study of blood T cell repertoires in COVID-19. Only in-frame clones appear in the TCRdb table, and some are missing; sequencing was by immunoSEQ multiplex PCR. Seen here are about 87,000 clones, approximately 89% observed once, and the top ten hold 7.4%. The sequenced material came from peripheral blood. Source of these receptors: a human donor with acute or convalescent COVID-19. The donor label of this sample is uncertain.

The chain couples TRBV6-6 to TRBJ2-5; 7 nucleotides align to TRBD2. Trimming removed 3 bases from V and 1 base from J; junction bases left unmatched: 8. From germline, CDR1 is MNHNY and CDR2 SVGAGI (reference sequence). This CDR3 region has 16 residues. The CDR3 reads CASSYPHGGIQETQYF. The CDR3 nucleotides are TGTGCCAGCAGTTATCCGCACGGGGGGATCCAAGAGACCCAGTACTTC.

This chain uses TRBV9 with TRBJ2-1; 9 nucleotides line up with TRBD1. The V gene's germline CDR1 is SGDLS and CDR2 YYNGEE. Trimming cost V 1 base and J 9 bases; bases outside gene matches: 14. CDR3 size: 17 residues. The CDR3, as DNA: TGTGCCAGCAGCGTAAACTTGAGGGGGACAGGGTGGAGTGAGCAGTTCTTC. Its translation: CASSVNLRGTGWSEQFF. The full variable domain, its missing parts supplied by reference TRBV9 and TRBJ2-1, is DSGVTQTPKHLITATGQRVTLRCSPRSGDLSVYWYQQSLDQGLQFLIQYYNGEERAKGNILERFSAQQFPDLHSELNLSSLELGDSALYFCASSVNLRGTGWSEQFFGPGTRLTVL.

The chain recombines TRBV28 with TRBJ1-4; 10 bases agree with TRBD1. Germline V gene sequence: CDR1 MDHEN, CDR2 SYDVKM. Germline trimming cut 6 bases from V and 15 bases from J; bases unmatched to any gene: 13. The CDR3 sequence is 14 residues long. The CDR3 loop is CASSLLPRDRGVFF. The CDR3 DNA reads TGTGCCAGCAGCTTACTGCCCCGGGACAGGGGTGTGTTTTTT.

The rearrangement uses TRBV25-1 and TRBJ2-3, with D possibly TRBD2 on 5 matching bases. V lost 1 base, J lost 6 bases, and 20 bases lay in between. CDR3 size: 17 residues. CDR1 MGHDK and CDR2 SYGVNS come from the germline V gene. The CDR3 sequence: CASSESAQARGWDTQYF. CDR3 sequence (DNA): TGTGCCAGCAGTGAATCCGCCCAGGCCCGGGGTTGGGATACGCAGTATTTT.

The V call is TRBV3-1 (or the pseudogene TRBV3-2), the J call TRBJ1-5; TRBD1 might be the D (5 bases). The CDR3 runs 14 residues. Trimming pared 0 bases from V and 7 bases from J, leaving 10 bases between. Germline CDR1 is LGHDT and CDR2 is YNNKEL (reference sequence). CDR3 nucleotides: TGTGCCAGCAGCCAAGATTGGGGGGAACAGCCCCAGCATTTT. It codes for CASSQDWGEQPQHF.

The chain carries TRBV3-1 (or the pseudogene TRBV3-2) and TRBJ2-3, with TRBD2 identical over 8 bases. The J segment lost 6 bases and the V segment lost 4 bases, leaving 9 bases of the junction unmatched. The CDR3 sequence is 15 residues long. The V gene's germline CDR1 is LGHDT and CDR2 YNNKEL (reference sequence). The CDR3 loop reads CASSPSLAAGDTQYF. As DNA, the CDR3 is TGTGCCAGCAGCCCGTCACTAGCGGCAGGGGATACGCAGTATTTT.

The chain uses TRBV4-2 and TRBJ1-2; D ambiguous. Germline V CDR1 and CDR2: LGHNA, YNFKEQ. Trimming removed 0 bases at V and 4 bases at J, with 12 bases between. The CDR3 has 15 amino acids. CDR3 residues: CASSQEGVVGYGYTF. The DNA of the CDR3 is TGTGCCAGCAGCCAAGAGGGAGTTGTGGGCTATGGCTACACCTTC.

The genes are TRBV4-1 and TRBJ1-5; D remains ambiguous. There are 16 residues in the CDR3. CDR1 and CDR2 from the germline V gene are MGHRA and YSYEKL. With 0 bases removed from V and 3 bases from J, the gap between germline ends came to 12 bases. This chain's CDR3 is CASSQESRNFNQPQHF. The CDR3 DNA sequence: TGCGCCAGCAGCCAAGAGAGCCGCAACTTCAATCAGCCCCAGCATTTT.

The V gene is TRBV9, the J gene TRBJ1-1; D is ambiguous. Trimming pared 0 bases from V and 4 bases from J, leaving 13 bases between. The CDR3 extends over 15 amino acids. Germline V gives CDR1 SGDLS, CDR2 YYNGEE. Here the CDR3 DNA reads TGTGCCAGCAGCGTAGAGGTCAGCGCCGGCACTGAAGCTTTCTTT. Encoded protein: CASSVEVSAGTEAFF.

This clone was recorded only once. The chain links TRBV3-1 (or the pseudogene TRBV3-2) to TRBJ2-7, with D perhaps TRBD2 (6 bases). The CDR3 totals 15 residues. In germline, CDR1 is LGHDT, CDR2 YNNKEL (reference sequence). Trimming removed 1 base from V and 2 bases from J, with 12 bases in between. The DNA for the CDR3 is TGTGCCAGCAGCCAAGCCGGGACTCGAGCCTACGAGCAGTACTTC. Amino acids: CASSQAGTRAYEQYF.

The chain couples TRBV5-1 to TRBJ1-3; maybe TRBD1 (6 bases). Germline values: CDR1 SGHRS, CDR2 YFSETQ. The CDR3 is 13 amino acids. Trimming left V 2 bases short and J 4 bases short, with 7 bases between. CDR3 region: CASSLTGGNTIYF. The CDR3 nucleotides read TGCGCCAGCAGCTTAACAGGGGGAAACACCATATATTTT.

The V gene is TRBV19, the J gene TRBJ2-6, with D possibly TRBD1 on 5 matching bases. Germline CDR1 is LNHDA and CDR2 is SQIVND (reference sequence). CDR3 length: 15 amino acids. V was cut by 7 bases and J by 2 bases, with 12 bases left in between. CDR3 coding DNA: TGTGCCAGTATGACGCCACAGGCTGGGGCCAACGTCCTGACTTTC. It encodes CASMTPQAGANVLTF.

There are a few counts of this clone. This chain joins TRBV6-2 or TRBV6-3 and TRBJ2-1, with 11 nucleotides matching TRBD2. After removal of 5 bases from V and 6 bases from J, the junction contained 3 bases not matched to a gene. CDR1 MNHEY and CDR2 SVGEGT come from the germline V gene. CDR3 length equals 14 residues. The CDR3 DNA reads as TGTGCCAGCAGTGCCGGGACTAGCGGCAATGAGCAGTTCTTC. This codes for CASSAGTSGNEQFF.

The J gene is TRBJ1-2, the V gene TRBV6-2 or TRBV6-3; D is unresolved. In germline, CDR1 is MNHEY, CDR2 SVGEGT. Trimming shortened V by 0 bases and J by 2 bases, and 7 bases separated the two germline ends. The CDR3 has 14 residues. The chain's CDR3 is CASSYSVQNYGYTF. In DNA, the CDR3 is TGTGCCAGCAGTTACTCGGTTCAGAACTATGGCTACACCTTC.

V gene TRBV29-1 combines with J gene TRBJ1-3; tentative D call: TRBD1 (5 bases). The CDR3 sequence is 14 residues long. Trimming took off 6 bases at V and 2 bases at J, with 14 bases between the two ends. The germline V gene has CDR1 SQVTM and CDR2 ANQGSEA. The CDR3 spells CSVSSGGTGNTIYF. The CDR3 region has the DNA TGCAGCGTCTCCTCTGGGGGGACTGGAAACACCATATATTTT.

The V call is TRBV10-3, the J call TRBJ1-2, with 7 bases that match TRBD1. The CDR3 consists of 14 residues. Losses at the gene ends were 5 bases for V and 2 bases for J; bases not matched to a gene: 5. Germline CDR1 and CDR2: ENHRY and SYGVKD. The CDR3 is CAISPGQLNYGYTF. The CDR3 region has the DNA TGTGCCATCAGTCCGGGACAGCTGAACTATGGCTACACCTTC.

This clone was picked up one time. This rearrangement joins TRBV6-1 to TRBJ2-3, with 10 bases lining up with TRBD2. The CDR3 length is 16 residues. Germline assignment: CDR1 MNHNS and CDR2 SASEGT. Trimming cost V 4 bases and J 1 base; bases outside gene matches: 5. The CDR3 loop reads CASSARSGGRTDTQYF. CDR3 DNA sequence: TGTGCCAGCAGTGCCCGTAGCGGGGGGCGCACAGATACGCAGTATTTT.

V usage is TRBV5-1 and J usage is TRBJ1-2; D unresolved. The CDR3 runs 15 residues. V gave up 9 bases and J gave up 0 bases, with 18 bases separating them. Per germline, CDR1 SGHRS and CDR2 YFSETQ. CDR3 coding DNA: TGCGCCACCAACCTCGACGGGAGCACTAACTATGGCTACACCTTC. Its protein is CATNLDGSTNYGYTF.

The CDR3 spells CASSPMTGGTTYEQYF. As DNA, the CDR3 is TGTGCCAGCTCACCGATGACAGGGGGCACGACCTACGAGCAGTACTTC. The chain recombines TRBV18 with TRBJ2-7, with 10 bases that match TRBD1. The CDR3 has 16 residues. CDR1 and CDR2 from the germline V gene are KGHSH and LQKENI. V was pared by 3 bases and J by 2 bases, with 7 bases of the junction left unmatched.

The chain combines TRBV11-3 with TRBJ2-5, with 7 bases that match TRBD2. Germline V gene sequence: CDR1 SGHNT, CDR2 YENEEA. The ends lost 7 bases at V and 2 bases at J; junction bases unmatched: 7. CDR3 length: 14 amino acids. CDR3 sequence (DNA): TGTGCCAGCATGGGGAGGGGAATACAAGAGACCCAGTACTTC. Translation gives CASMGRGIQETQYF.

The genes are TRBV5-1 and TRBJ1-2, with a tentative D call TRBD1 (5 bases). V was shortened by 3 bases and J by 4 bases, with 13 bases between the two germline ends. From germline, CDR1 is SGHRS and CDR2 YFSETQ. The CDR3 runs 14 residues. The CDR3 DNA follows: TGCGCCAGCAGCTCGAGCGGGGCAAGCTATGGCTACACCTTC. Translating gives CASSSSGASYGYTF.

The chain joins TRBV7-3 to TRBJ2-2; 13 nucleotides line up with TRBD2. Germline V gene data show CDR1 as SGHTA and CDR2 as FQGTGA. The CDR3 is 18 amino acids. The junction had 12 bases not matched to a gene; V was cut back by 5 bases and J by 6 bases. The CDR3 loop reads CASSPTPLLAGGPGELFF. The CDR3 DNA reads as TGTGCCAGCAGCCCAACCCCCTTACTAGCGGGGGGGCCCGGGGAGCTGTTTTTT.

This chain joins TRBV28 and TRBJ1-6; D is possibly TRBD1 (5 bases). Trimming removed 3 bases at V and 6 bases at J, with 15 bases between. The CDR3 totals 16 residues. Germline V gene sequence: CDR1 MDHEN, CDR2 SYDVKM. The CDR3 here is CASSFLSRARNSPLHF. The CDR3 DNA follows: TGTGCCAGCAGTTTTTTGTCCAGGGCACGTAATTCACCCCTCCACTTT.

This chain uses TRBV28 with TRBJ1-2, with D perhaps matching TRBD1 (6 bases). CDR1 is MDHEN, CDR2 SYDVKM, per germline. V was clipped by 6 bases and J by 2 bases, with 13 bases between them. The CDR3 extends over 14 amino acids. The CDR3 region has the DNA TGTGCCAGCAGAGACCTAACAGGGAACTATGGCTACACCTTC. Its translation is CASRDLTGNYGYTF.

The chain joins TRBV19 to TRBJ1-1; 7 bases match TRBD1. Germline trimming cut 10 bases from V and 4 bases from J; bases unmatched to any gene: 9. CDR3 length: 13 residues. Germline-derived CDR1 and CDR2 are LNHDA and SQIVND (reference sequence). The CDR3 here is CATGTRGLTEAFF. CDR3 sequence (DNA): TGTGCCACAGGAACAAGGGGGCTCACTGAAGCTTTCTTT. Complete variable domain (other parts from reference TRBV19 and TRBJ1-1): DGGITQSPKYLFRKEGQNVTLSCEQNLNHDAMYWYRQDPGQGLRLIYYSQIVNDFQKGDIAEGYSVSREKKESFPLTVTSAQKNPTAFYLCATGTRGLTEAFFGQGTRLTVV.

The gene calls are TRBV6-5 and TRBJ2-7; D perhaps matches TRBD1 (6 bases). The germline V gene has CDR1 MNHEY and CDR2 SVGAGI. Trimming cost V 6 bases and J 2 bases, with 11 bases left between them. The CDR3 totals 13 residues. The CDR3 region has the DNA TGTGCCAGCAGACAGGGTTCCACCTACGAGCAGTACTTC. Translating gives CASRQGSTYEQYF.

The gene calls are TRBV4-3 and TRBJ1-6, with TRBD1 matching 8 bases. The germline gives CDR1 LGHNA, CDR2 YSLEER. The CDR3 spans 15 residues. The V gene end was trimmed by 4 bases and the J gene end by 7 bases; junction bases not matched to a gene: 6. In DNA, the CDR3 is TGCGCCAGCAGCCGGGAGGGACAGGACAATTCACCCCTCCACTTT. It is translated as CASSREGQDNSPLHF.

This clone was found a few times. V usage is TRBV15 and J usage is TRBJ1-2, with 8 bases lining up with TRBD1. V lost 3 bases and J lost 8; bases outside the gene matches: 5. Germline V gives CDR1 LNHNV, CDR2 YYDKDF (reference sequence). The CDR3 totals 13 residues. The CDR3 reads CATSSQGANGYTF. CDR3 sequence (DNA): TGTGCCACCAGCAGTCAGGGGGCGAACGGCTACACCTTC.

The chain recombines TRBV28 with TRBJ2-3, with D possibly TRBD1 on 6 matching bases. The CDR3 sequence is 13 residues long. The V end lost 6 bases, the J end lost 7 bases, and 14 bases lay between the germline ends. The V gene's germline CDR1 is MDHEN and CDR2 SYDVKM. This CDR3 reads CASRPGQDYTQYF. CDR3 coding DNA: TGTGCCAGCAGACCGGGACAAGACTATACGCAGTATTTT.

The chain uses TRBV11-2 and TRBJ2-7, with no clear D. Trimming took 5 bases from V and 2 from J, leaving 7 bases between them. Germline CDR1 is SGHAT and CDR2 is FQNNGV. The CDR3 runs to 12 residues. CDR3 nucleotide sequence: TGTGCCAGCAGCCCCCAGACCTACGAGCAGTACTTC. Encoded protein: CASSPQTYEQYF.

The chain recombines TRBV6-6 with TRBJ2-2; maybe TRBD1 (6 bases). This CDR3 is built from 14 residues. CDR1 is MNHNY and CDR2 is SVGAGI in the germline V gene (reference sequence). Trimming removed 6 bases from V and 3 bases from J, with 11 bases in between. Here the CDR3 reads CASRGQHYTGELFF. The CDR3 DNA follows: TGTGCCAGCAGAGGACAGCACTACACCGGGGAGCTGTTTTTT.